A single sample is the source of the 19 T cell receptor beta chains below, sequenced in a study of low-dose radiotherapy and immunotherapy resistance in tumors. Primers targeting TRAV and TRBV primed first-strand cDNA, covering alpha and beta chains. TCR amplification ran approximately 20 PCR cycles using constant-region and V-primer adapter primers. In TCRdb, the reads were re-called with MiXCR into one record per CDR3 protein. Among about 91,000 distinct CDR3 sequences listed, 20% to 25% were seen once. The time point denotes: after trial treatment. As to treatment: LDRT plus nivolumab, ipilimumab, low-dose cyclophosphamide and aspirin (RACIN trial). Here the sequenced sample was PBMCs, taken after low-dose radiotherapy plus immunotherapy. Receptors originate from a female donor with ovarian cancer.

This clonotype was detected ten times or more. The rearrangement joins TRBV7-9 to TRBJ1-5; possibly TRBD1 for D (6 bases). Germline V gene sequence: CDR1 SEHNR, CDR2 FQNEAQ (reference sequence). This CDR3 region has 16 residues. The V gene lost 1 base and the J gene lost 0 bases, with 10 bases spanning the gap. The CDR3 DNA follows: TGTGCCAGCAGCTTAGATTGGGGGGCTAGCAATCAGCCCCAGCATTTT. This gives the protein CASSLDWGASNQPQHF.

A note on this clonotype: A clone one base away is much larger, so this may be a read error. V gene TRBV7-6 combines with J gene TRBJ1-6, with a possible D match to TRBD1 (5 bases). This CDR3 contains 16 residues. Trimming cost V 5 bases and J 7 bases, with 18 bases left between them. CDR1 and CDR2 from the germline V gene are SGHVS and FNYEAQ. The chain's CDR3 is CASSQAMGRTNSPLHF. The CDR3 DNA reads TGTGCCAGCAGCCAGGCTATGGGACGGACAAATTCACCCCTCCACTTT.

This clonotype was detected many times. The chain uses TRBV4-1 and TRBJ1-2; no firm D call. The ends were cut back, 2 bases at V and 3 bases at J, with 10 bases in the middle. This CDR3 spans 14 amino acids. Germline V CDR1 and CDR2: MGHRA, YSYEKL. CDR3 protein: CASSQTQVDYGYTF. Here the CDR3 DNA reads TGCGCCAGCAGCCAAACTCAGGTGGACTATGGCTACACCTTC.

This clonotype appeared many times. This sequence joins TRBV28 and TRBJ2-1; tentative D call: TRBD1 (6 bases). CDR1 is MDHEN, CDR2 SYDVKM, per germline. Between the trimmed V and J ends, which lost 5 bases and 1 base, there was a span of 15 bases. The CDR3 is 16 amino acids. In nucleotides, the CDR3 is TGTGCCAGCAGTCGTCGCTACAGGGCGTCCTACAATGAGCAGTTCTTC. Translating it yields CASSRRYRASYNEQFF. The full variable domain, completed using reference TRBV28 and TRBJ2-1, is DVKVTQSSRYLVKRTGEKVFLECVQDMDHENMFWYRQDPGLGLRLIYFSYDVKMKEKGDIPEGYSVSREKKERFSLILESASTNQTSMYLCASSRRYRASYNEQFFGPGTRLTVL.

This clonotype was counted ten times or more. This chain uses TRBV19 with TRBJ2-3; 7 bases fit TRBD2. After removal of 5 bases from V and 0 bases from J, the junction contained 5 bases not matched to a gene. The V gene's germline CDR1 is LNHDA and CDR2 SQIVND (reference sequence). CDR3 size: 15 residues. CDR3 DNA sequence: TGTGCCAGTAGTCGGAATAGCGGGAGCACAGATACGCAGTATTTT. Amino acids: CASSRNSGSTDTQYF.

The chain carries TRBV2 and TRBJ1-5, with 10 bases fitting TRBD1. The CDR3 has 16 amino acids. Germline CDR1 and CDR2: SNHLY and FYNNEI. Losses at the gene ends were 6 bases for V and 3 bases for J; bases not matched to a gene: 8. The chain's CDR3 is CASRTGTGDINQPQHF. The DNA of the CDR3 is TGTGCCAGCAGAACCGGGACAGGGGATATCAATCAGCCCCAGCATTTT. The full variable domain, with the rest looked up from reference TRBV2 and TRBJ1-5, is EPEVTQTPSHQVTQMGQEVILRCVPISNHLYFYWYRQILGQKVEFLVSFYNNEISEKSEIFDDQFSVERPDGSNFTLKIRSTKLEDSAMYFCASRTGTGDINQPQHFGDGTRLSIL.

This clonotype was counted at least ten times. The genes are TRBV7-2 and TRBJ2-5; 15 bases are a match to TRBD2. The CDR3 covers 17 residues. Trimming took 5 bases from V and 5 from J; bases not matched to a gene: 9. CDR1 is SGHTA, CDR2 FQGNSA, per germline. CDR3 amino acids: CASSPTGTSGRLETQYF. The CDR3 nucleotides are TGTGCCAGCAGCCCTACCGGGACTAGCGGGAGGCTGGAGACCCAGTACTTC.

Turning to this clonotype: Just one base apart from a much larger clone, this may be a read error. The chain links TRBV27 to TRBJ2-7; a possible D gene is TRBD1 (5 bases). The CDR3 spans 14 residues. Germline values: CDR1 MNHEY, CDR2 SMNVEV (reference sequence). The CDR3 here is CTSSPQGKPYEQYF. In nucleotides, the CDR3 is TGTACCAGCAGTCCTCAGGGAAAACCCTACGAGCAGTACTTC.

This clonotype was counted many times. The chain carries TRBV4-2 and TRBJ1-5; possibly TRBD1 for D (5 bases). This CDR3 spans 15 amino acids. V was clipped by 6 bases and J by 3 bases, with 15 bases between them. From germline, CDR1 is LGHNA and CDR2 YNFKEQ. CDR3 in DNA: TGTGCCAGCAGTCCTAAGGGGTTCAACAATCAGCCCCAGCATTTT. The encoded protein is CASSPKGFNNQPQHF.

This clonotype has a count of ten or more. The V and J genes are TRBV7-2 and TRBJ1-4; tentative D call: TRBD1 (6 bases). CDR3 size: 16 residues. Per germline, CDR1 SGHTA and CDR2 FQGNSA. V was shortened by 5 bases and J by 8 bases, with 21 bases between the two germline ends. The CDR3, as DNA: TGTGCCAGCAGCGCCAATCGAGTAGGGGGGGGGGAAAAACTGTTTTTT. Its translation is CASSANRVGGGEKLFF.

This clonotype was seen a few times. The CDR3 protein is CASSHVAAGNTIYF. DNA of the CDR3: TGTGCCAGCAGCCACGTGGCGGCCGGCAACACCATATATTTT. This rearrangement joins TRBV3-1 to TRBJ1-3; D not resolved. The CDR3 runs to 14 residues. CDR1 and CDR2 (germline): LGHDT, YNNKEL (reference sequence). The ends were cut back, 3 bases at V and 7 bases at J, with 13 bases in the middle.

This clonotype has at least ten counts. For the CDR3, the DNA is TGCGCCAGCAGTCACAGCGGTTGCCAGGCCAAAAACATTCAGTACTTC. Translating gives CASSHSGCQAKNIQYF. J is TRBJ2-4 and V is TRBV23-1; TRBD2 might be the D (5 bases). TRBV23-1 is placed among ORFs of uncertain function. The CDR3 consists of 16 residues. V dropped 3 bases and J dropped 1 base, with 13 bases sitting between them.

Many counts were recorded for this clonotype. The V and J genes are TRBV30 and TRBJ1-6; D may be TRBD1 (6 bases). CDR3 length equals 14 residues. The V end was cut by 0 bases, the J end by 7 bases, with 10 bases between. Germline lookup yields CDR1 GTSNPN and CDR2 SVGIG (reference sequence). The CDR3 bases are TGTGCCTGGAGTGTAATCCAGGGGAATTCACCCCTCCACTTT. Translating gives CAWSVIQGNSPLHF. The complete variable domain, with remaining parts taken from reference TRBV30 and TRBJ1-6, reads SQTIHQWPATLVQPVGSPLSLECTVEGTSNPNLYWYRQAAGRGLQLLFYSVGIGQISSEVPQNLSASRPQDRQFILSSKKLLLSDSGFYLCAWSVIQGNSPLHFGNGTRLTVT.

This clonotype occurred many times. This chain joins TRBV7-8 and TRBJ2-7; possibly TRBD1 or TRBD2 for D (6 bases each). The germline V and J ends were trimmed by 2 bases and 3 bases, with 17 bases remaining between them. The CDR3 has 16 residues. From germline, CDR1 is SGHVS and CDR2 FQNEAQ. CDR3 sequence reads: CASSLNPRGTIYEQYF. CDR3 in DNA: TGTGCCAGCAGCTTAAACCCCCGCGGGACAATCTACGAGCAGTACTTC.

This clonotype was seen at least ten times. CDR3 nucleotides: TGTGCCAGCAGTCGGGAATTAACAGGGAGCTCCTACAATGAGCAGTTCTTC. Amino acids: CASSRELTGSSYNEQFF. The chain uses TRBV5-6 and TRBJ2-1; the D gene is possibly TRBD1 (6 bases). Trimming cost V 5 bases and J 0 bases, with 18 bases left between them. Germline CDR1 SGHDT, CDR2 YYEEEE. The length of the CDR3 is 17 residues.

This clonotype was observed many times. The V and J genes are TRBV7-9 and TRBJ2-3; D gene ambiguous. The germline V gene has CDR1 SEHNR and CDR2 FQNEAQ (reference sequence). This CDR3 has 11 amino acids. V lost 6 bases, J lost 5 bases, and 6 bases lay in between. The CDR3 protein is CASRTRDTQYF. For the CDR3, the DNA is TGTGCCAGCAGGACTCGAGATACGCAGTATTTT.

This clonotype was seen many times. V and J are TRBV11-1 and TRBJ2-7, with 9 bases matching TRBD2. The V gene's germline CDR1 is SGHAT and CDR2 FQDESV (reference sequence). V dropped 1 base and J dropped 2; count of bases not matched to a gene: 6. The CDR3 totals 16 residues. The CDR3 loop reads CASSLGRTSVTYEQYF. The CDR3 nucleotides are TGTGCCAGCAGCTTAGGTCGGACTAGCGTGACCTACGAGCAGTACTTC.

This rearrangement joins TRBV4-2 to TRBJ2-1, with 8 bases that match TRBD2. Per the germline V gene, CDR1 is LGHNA and CDR2 is YNFKEQ. After removal of 1 base from V and 8 bases from J, the junction contained 13 bases not matched to a gene. This CDR3 region has 17 residues. The CDR3 spells CASSQVVAGGVGDEQFF. In DNA form, the CDR3 reads TGTGCCAGCAGCCAAGTGGTTGCGGGGGGCGTGGGGGATGAGCAGTTCTTC.

This clonotype was detected many times. The CDR3 protein is CSARDNGRAPSTDTQYF. The CDR3 DNA reads TGCAGTGCTAGAGATAACGGGAGGGCCCCTAGCACAGATACGCAGTATTTT. This rearrangement joins TRBV20-1 to TRBJ2-3, with 8 bases that match TRBD2. The CDR3 totals 17 residues. V shed 0 bases, J shed 0 bases, and the junction held 8 bases outside the gene matches. Germline-derived CDR1 and CDR2 are DFQATT and SNEGSKA (reference sequence).